The text below deals with one T cell receptor (beta chain). Its antigen is not identified. Gene names denote mouse genes. The CDR3 goes on 1 residue after the read ends, and that part is filled in from the germline J gene. Time point indicated: mouse harvest day 7 after allogeneic transplant. Each mouse received 10^7 T-cell-depleted marrow cells plus 10^6 splenic CD5+ T cells by tail vein. Tissues came from B6→BALB/c major-mismatch GVHD mice at day 7 or 14. The assay was immunoSEQ multiplex PCR, and TCRdb's table has in-frame clones only and misses some. The top ten clones hold 7% to 8.5% of a sample with some 7,700 clones, over 40% of them seen once. Germline lookup yields CDR1 KGHPV and CDR2 FQNQEV (reference sequence). Losses at the gene ends were 5 bases for V and 7 bases for J; bases not matched to a gene: 4. The CDR3 sequence is 14 residues long. The sample belongs to a study of tissue T cells after allogeneic stem cell transplantation.

Study observations and caveats: This small cohort was clinically heterogeneous, and sampling depth was a limitation.

The sequencing input was gut tissue. The TCR comes from a female BALB/c mouse given C57BL/6 T cells with graft-versus-host disease after an allogeneic hematopoietic cell transplant. The J gene is TRBJ2-1, the V gene TRBV26; 11 bases are a match to TRBD2. The CDR3 sequence: CASSWDWGRAEQFF. Partial CDR3 DNA: TGTGCCAGCAGTTGGGACTGGGGGAGGGCTGAGCAGTTC.